This T cell receptor (beta chain) originates from a study of T cell responses to AZD1222 COVID-19 vaccine (dated by TCRdb to the early 2020s). Concerning the study at large: AZD1222 recipients given second doses at about 4 weeks or at about 12 weeks were pooled, since spike-specific TCR depth and breadth were not found to differ between the two schedules. A total of 233 trial participants underwent TCR sequencing, of whom roughly 210 received two doses of AZD1222 and approximately 25 received two doses of the MenACWY control vaccine. Trial participants were enrolled by age into 18-55, 56-69 and 70-plus year subgroups, with roughly 150, 30 and 60 TCR-sequenced participants respectively. The research as a whole found: Spike-specific TCR breadth and depth rose significantly after two AZD1222 doses compared with day 0 and with MenACWY recipients. Most participants were white British and females outnumbered males, and the authors suggested that clonal diversity may have been underestimated. Only six AZD1222 recipients were SARS-CoV-2 seropositive at baseline, limiting conclusions about previously exposed vaccinees. The 56-69-year group was small, and its depth increase did not reach significance, likely because of low power. The whole spike protein was spanned by vaccine-associated CD4 TCRs, and dominant responses were seen in regions 160-218 and 743-854. No day 14 peak-response samples were available, so repertoires were characterized only after the peak T cell response. Reportedly, close to half of the unique spike-specific TCRs recognized epitopes lying outside the regions that are mutated in the B.1.351 and B.1.1.7 variants.

The CDR3 regions of human TCRbeta chains were subjected to immunosequencing. Per the original workflow: TCRs in the repertoires were compared against a reference library of SARS-CoV-2-specific TCRs that had been generated with the MIRA antigen-specificity platform. Breadth meant the fraction of unique TCRs that were SARS-CoV-2-associated, whereas depth meant the fraction of total T cells that were SARS-CoV-2-associated. Each spike-specific TCR was assigned to its reactive spike region and to a CD4 or CD8 class using the MIRA data. Log10-transformed breadth and depth values were compared by one-way ANOVA with Sidak's multiple comparisons tests. TCRdb retrieved this table from immuneACCESS and kept in-frame rearrangements only. Not all clones are present; in checked studies, unresolved V genes account for under half, and no reason is known for the remainder. Clone size and the V and J calls come from that table; the DNA yielded D and trimming. This sample lists roughly 97,000 clones; approximately 89% were detected once. The ten largest clones capture 7% to 10% of the sample.

The V and J ends are trimmed by 3 bases and 4 bases, leaving 17 bases between them. CDR1 and CDR2 are drawn from the germline V gene: MDHEN, SYDVKM. The CDR3 measures 16 amino acids from cysteine to phenylalanine. Of the read, only the CDR3 DNA is kept; its 48 bases are in frame from base 1. The time point label here, explained by the study, means: baseline before first vaccination. Samples from vaccinated people were obtained from the UK trials COV001 and COV002, which included a single-blind randomized controlled phase 2/3 trial of AZD1222 (ChAdOx1 nCoV-19) in healthy adults. For TCRbeta chain sequencing, PBMC samples from trial participants were taken at day 0 and at day 28 after the second dose. Points on this clone: Its antigen is unknown. No clone much larger than this one lies a single base away; base qualities are absent.

The TCR sequence derives from an adult in good health. The sequences come from peripheral blood, collected on day 0 of AZD1222 vaccination. The sequence links TRBV28 to TRBJ2-3; the D segment could be TRBD1, given 6 matching bases. CDR3 sequence: CASSFDSGRGSDTQYF. The DNA is as follows: TGTGCCAGCAGTTTTGATTCGGGCAGGGGCTCAGATACGCAGTATTTT.